Below, one TCR beta chain is given with its context. The antigen is undetermined. The data belong to a study of shared clonotypes between healthy human individuals. At the level of the study: With ages of 18 to 49, the donors were a couple of women and a few men. There were three CD4 naive, three CD4 memory, two CD8 naive and one CD8 memory plates per donor. Study results and caveats: Represented diversity, genetic and exposure-history alike, was limited by few donors.

This CDR3 has 12 amino acids. Germline CDR1 is MDHEN and CDR2 is SYDVKM. V was pared by 6 bases and J by 3 bases, with 7 bases between. Running of the assay took place at deep level. Sequenced by immunoSEQ multiplex PCR; TCRdb stores in-frame clones only, minus some. This table has a few million clones, roughly 93% appearing once. V usage is TRBV28 and J usage is TRBJ2-3; D perhaps matches TRBD2 (5 bases). This TCR derives from a man aged 18 to 29 in good health. Some clones in this sample may be carry-over from other donors' samples. Sequenced material: naive CD4+ T cells from PBMCs. Specified subset: CD45RA+ positively selected. DNA for the CDR3: TGTGCCAGCAGCCGAGGGACAGATACGCAGTATTTT. Translating it yields CASSRGTDTQYF.